In this sample, the clone carrying this T cell receptor delta chain turned up a few times. A much larger clone sits a single nucleotide away, making a read error possible. At the DNA level, this CDR3 is encoded by other sequences in the same sample as well. TCRdb re-called the RT-PCR reads with CATT. The sample comprises under 8,000 delta-chain clones, about 15% of which are singletons, and 4.5% to 7.5% rests with the top ten. Germline assignment: CDR1 GEAIGNYY and CDR2 EKD. The CDR3 is made up of 17 amino acids. These data are taken from a study of gamma-delta T cells after stem cell transplantation.

The material sequenced was gamma-delta T cells. This sequence originates from a human donor. It is not recorded whose cells these are; they may come from a transplant donor. The chain uses TRDV2 and TRDJ1, with 13 positions matching TRDD3. CDR3 nucleotides: TGTGCTTGTGACCCAGTACTGGGGGATACGGGTTCCGATAAACTCATCTTT. Translation gives CACDPVLGDTGSDKLIF.